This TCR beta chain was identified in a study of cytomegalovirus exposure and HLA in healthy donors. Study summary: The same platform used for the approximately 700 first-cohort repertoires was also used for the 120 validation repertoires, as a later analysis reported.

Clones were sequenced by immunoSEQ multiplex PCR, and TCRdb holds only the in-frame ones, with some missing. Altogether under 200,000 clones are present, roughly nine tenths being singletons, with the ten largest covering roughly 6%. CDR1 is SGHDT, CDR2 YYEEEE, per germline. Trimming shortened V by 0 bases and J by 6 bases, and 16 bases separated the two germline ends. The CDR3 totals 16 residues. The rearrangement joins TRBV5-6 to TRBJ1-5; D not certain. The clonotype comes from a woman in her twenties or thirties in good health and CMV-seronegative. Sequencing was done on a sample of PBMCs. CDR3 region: CASSLGGRIVSQPQHF. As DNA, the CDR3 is TGTGCCAGCAGCTTGGGCGGGCGGATCGTCAGTCAGCCCCAGCATTTT.